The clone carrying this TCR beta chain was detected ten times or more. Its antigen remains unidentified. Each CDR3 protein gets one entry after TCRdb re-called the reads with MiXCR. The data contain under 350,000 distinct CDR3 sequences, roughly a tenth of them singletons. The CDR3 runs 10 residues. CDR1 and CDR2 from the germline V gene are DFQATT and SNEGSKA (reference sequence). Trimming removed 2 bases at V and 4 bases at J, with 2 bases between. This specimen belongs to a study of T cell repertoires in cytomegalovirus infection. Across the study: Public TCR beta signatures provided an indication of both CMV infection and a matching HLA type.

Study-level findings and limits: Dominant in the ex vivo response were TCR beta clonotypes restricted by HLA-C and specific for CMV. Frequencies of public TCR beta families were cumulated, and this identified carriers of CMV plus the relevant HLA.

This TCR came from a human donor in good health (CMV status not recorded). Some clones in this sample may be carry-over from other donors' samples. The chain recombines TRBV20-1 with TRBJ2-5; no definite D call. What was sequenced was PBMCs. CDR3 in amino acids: CSARRETQYF. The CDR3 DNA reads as TGCAGTGCTAGAAGAGAGACCCAGTACTTC.